Sequencing of this TCR beta chain was carried out in a study of patients and donors after allogeneic stem cell transplantation. Each CDR3 protein gets one entry after TCRdb re-called the RT-PCR reads with MiXCR. The table lists fewer than 60,000 distinct CDR3 sequences, roughly 15% of them singletons, with less than 35% in the top ten. Germline assignment: CDR1 SQVTM and CDR2 ANQGSEA. The CDR3 is made up of 14 amino acids. Trimming left V 7 bases short and J 1 base short, with 16 bases between. This clonotype was seen repeatedly, ten times or more. The sample taken for sequencing was blood, either unsorted or a sorted T cell fraction (not recorded which). This receptor was obtained from a human donor who was either an allogeneic HSCT recipient or a stem cell or donor lymphocyte infusion donor (not recorded which). It is not recorded whose cells these are; they may come from a transplant donor. The chain links TRBV29-1 to TRBJ1-1; tentative D call: TRBD1 (6 bases). The CDR3 bases are TGCAGCGCATCCCGTCCAGGGGAGAACACTGAAGCTTTCTTT. It translates to CSASRPGENTEAFF.